These T cell receptor beta chains were read from a single sample in a study of blood T cell repertoires in COVID-19. Clones were sequenced by immunoSEQ multiplex PCR, and TCRdb holds only the in-frame ones, with some missing. The table has over 80,000 clones, 85% to 95% seen once. Sequenced sample: peripheral blood. Every receptor here comes from a man aged 55-75 years with acute or convalescent COVID-19. The CDR3 runs from the conserved cysteine through the conserved F or W. The order of the fields is J gene, D gene, clone size, V gene, CDR3 protein, CDR3 DNA. D genes are given only for firm matches. Some rows have no size entry. The others give once, few or many, or a class for an expanded clone.

j_call: TRBJ2-3; d_call: .; clone_size: once; v_call: TRBV5-8; cdr3_aa: CALSGGRVTDTQYF; cdr3_nt: TGTGCCTTAAGTGGGGGCCGGGTCACAGATACGCAGTATTTT
j_call: TRBJ2-4; d_call: TRBD2; clone_size: .; v_call: TRBV27; cdr3_aa: CASSPSGRGRIIENIQYF; cdr3_nt: TGTGCCAGCAGTCCCTCGGGGCGCGGGAGGATCATCGAAAACATTCAGTACTTC
j_call: TRBJ2-7; d_call: .; clone_size: .; v_call: TRBV6-6; cdr3_aa: CASSLRQSYEQYF; cdr3_nt: TGTGCCAGCAGCCTGAGACAGTCCTACGAGCAGTACTTC
j_call: TRBJ1-2; d_call: TRBD1; clone_size: .; v_call: TRBV6-5; cdr3_aa: CASSSRDRVANYGYTF; cdr3_nt: TGTGCCAGCAGTTCCCGGGACAGGGTAGCTAACTATGGCTACACCTTC
j_call: TRBJ2-7; d_call: .; clone_size: .; v_call: TRBV19; cdr3_aa: CASSITGTYEQYF; cdr3_nt: TGTGCCAGTAGTATTACCGGGACCTACGAGCAGTACTTC
j_call: TRBJ2-2; d_call: TRBD1; clone_size: .; v_call: TRBV5-1; cdr3_aa: CASSEWTGLGTGELFF; cdr3_nt: TGCGCCAGCAGCGAGTGGACAGGGCTGGGGACCGGGGAGCTGTTTTTT
j_call: TRBJ2-2; d_call: .; clone_size: .; v_call: TRBV2; cdr3_aa: CASSLTDPANTGELFF; cdr3_nt: TGTGCCAGCAGCTTGACAGATCCCGCGAACACCGGGGAGCTGTTTTTT
j_call: TRBJ2-7; d_call: TRBD1; clone_size: .; v_call: TRBV18; cdr3_aa: CASSPQGALYEQYF; cdr3_nt: TGTGCCAGCTCACCACAGGGGGCCCTCTACGAGCAGTACTTC
j_call: TRBJ2-5; d_call: .; clone_size: .; v_call: TRBV5-1; cdr3_aa: CASSLEGRGGRETQYF; cdr3_nt: TGCGCCAGCAGCTTGGAAGGCAGGGGAGGGCGAGAGACCCAGTACTTC
j_call: TRBJ2-5; d_call: TRBD2; clone_size: .; v_call: TRBV5-4; cdr3_aa: CASSRSGGTQETQYF; cdr3_nt: TGTGCCAGCAGCCGTAGCGGGGGCACACAAGAGACCCAGTACTTC
j_call: TRBJ1-5; d_call: .; clone_size: .; v_call: TRBV14; cdr3_aa: CASSRQVEPQHF; cdr3_nt: TGTGCCAGCAGTCGACAGGTGGAGCCCCAGCATTTT
j_call: TRBJ1-1; d_call: .; clone_size: .; v_call: TRBV6-1; cdr3_aa: CASSELGGSTEAFF; cdr3_nt: TGTGCCAGCAGTGAATTAGGAGGGTCCACTGAAGCTTTCTTT
j_call: TRBJ2-7; d_call: TRBD2; clone_size: .; v_call: TRBV3-1/TRBV3-2; cdr3_aa: CASSETSGSYEQYF; cdr3_nt: TGTGCCAGCAGCGAGACTAGCGGATCCTACGAGCAGTACTTC
j_call: TRBJ2-5; d_call: .; clone_size: .; v_call: TRBV19; cdr3_aa: CASGGGETQYF; cdr3_nt: TGTGCCAGTGGTGGCGGAGAGACCCAGTACTTC
j_call: TRBJ2-3; d_call: TRBD2; clone_size: .; v_call: TRBV2; cdr3_aa: CASSRWTSGRGTDTQYF; cdr3_nt: TGTGCCAGCAGTCGGTGGACTAGCGGGAGGGGAACAGATACGCAGTATTTT
j_call: TRBJ2-7; d_call: .; clone_size: .; v_call: TRBV29-1; cdr3_aa: CSVASTSYEQYF; cdr3_nt: TGCAGCGTTGCCAGTACCTCCTACGAGCAGTACTTC
j_call: TRBJ2-5; d_call: .; clone_size: .; v_call: TRBV19; cdr3_aa: CASSIMWQGGQETQYF; cdr3_nt: TGTGCCAGTAGTATCATGTGGCAGGGAGGTCAAGAGACCCAGTACTTC
j_call: TRBJ1-6; d_call: .; clone_size: .; v_call: TRBV7-8; cdr3_aa: CASSETVYNSPLHF; cdr3_nt: TGTGCCAGCAGCGAGACAGTCTATAATTCACCCCTCCACTTT
j_call: TRBJ2-5; d_call: .; clone_size: .; v_call: TRBV18; cdr3_aa: CASSPGTPQETQYF; cdr3_nt: TGTGCCAGCTCACCTGGGACACCTCAAGAGACCCAGTACTTC
j_call: TRBJ2-5; d_call: .; clone_size: once; v_call: TRBV7-9; cdr3_aa: CASSLHEEGTWTQYF; cdr3_nt: TGTGCCAGCAGCCTCCACGAGGAGGGGACGTGGACCCAGTACTTC
j_call: TRBJ1-2; d_call: .; clone_size: .; v_call: TRBV19; cdr3_aa: CASTSPGVRGYTF; cdr3_nt: TGTGCCAGTACCTCGCCAGGGGTACGAGGCTACACCTTC
j_call: TRBJ2-5; d_call: TRBD2; clone_size: .; v_call: TRBV7-9; cdr3_aa: CASSLTIAGVETQYF; cdr3_nt: TGTGCCAGCAGCTTAACGATAGCGGGAGTAGAGACCCAGTACTTC